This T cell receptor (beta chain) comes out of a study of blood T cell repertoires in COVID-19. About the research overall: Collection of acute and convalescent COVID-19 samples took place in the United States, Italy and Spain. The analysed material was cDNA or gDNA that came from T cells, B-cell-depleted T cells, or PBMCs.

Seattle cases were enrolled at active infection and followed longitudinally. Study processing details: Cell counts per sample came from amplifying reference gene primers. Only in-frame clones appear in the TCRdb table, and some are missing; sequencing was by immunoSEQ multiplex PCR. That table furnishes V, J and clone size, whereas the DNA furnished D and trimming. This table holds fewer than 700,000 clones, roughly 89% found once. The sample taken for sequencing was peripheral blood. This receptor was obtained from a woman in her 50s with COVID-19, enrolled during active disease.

The CDR3 nucleotides read TGTGCCAGTAGTATCGGGTTCCGGGGTGTGGGGGCCAAAAACATTCAGTACTTC. Protein product: CASSIGFRGVGAKNIQYF. The chain combines TRBV19 with TRBJ2-4; weak D call: TRBD2 (5 bases). Germline V gene lookup returns CDR1 LNHDA and CDR2 SQIVND (reference sequence). This CDR3 is 18 amino acids long. Trimming took off 3 bases at V and 1 base at J, with 19 bases between the two ends.